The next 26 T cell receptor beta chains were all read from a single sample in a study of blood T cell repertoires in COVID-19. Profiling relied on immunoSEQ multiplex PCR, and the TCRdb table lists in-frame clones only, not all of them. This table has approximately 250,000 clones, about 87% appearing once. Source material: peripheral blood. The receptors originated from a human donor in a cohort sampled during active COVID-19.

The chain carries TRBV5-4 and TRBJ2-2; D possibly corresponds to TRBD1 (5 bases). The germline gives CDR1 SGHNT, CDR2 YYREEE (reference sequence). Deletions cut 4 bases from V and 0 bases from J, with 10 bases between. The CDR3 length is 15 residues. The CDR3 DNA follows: TGTGCCAGCAGCATCACAGGTCCGAACACCGGGGAGCTGTTTTTT. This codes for CASSITGPNTGELFF. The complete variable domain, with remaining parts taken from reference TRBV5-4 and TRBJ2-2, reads ETGVTQSPTHLIKTRGQQVTLRCSSQSGHNTVSWYQQALGQGPQFIFQYYREEENGRGNFPPRFSGLQFPNYSSELNVNALELDDSALYLCASSITGPNTGELFFGEGSRLTVL.

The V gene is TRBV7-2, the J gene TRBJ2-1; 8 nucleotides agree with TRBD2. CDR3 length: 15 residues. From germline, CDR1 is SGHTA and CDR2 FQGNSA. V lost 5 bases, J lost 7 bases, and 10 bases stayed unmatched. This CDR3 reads CASSETSGSSNEQFF. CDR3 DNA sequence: TGTGCCAGCAGCGAAACTAGCGGATCCTCGAATGAGCAGTTCTTC.

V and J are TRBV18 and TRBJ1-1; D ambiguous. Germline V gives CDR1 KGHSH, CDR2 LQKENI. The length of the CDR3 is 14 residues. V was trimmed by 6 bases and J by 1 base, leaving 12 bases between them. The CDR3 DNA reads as TGTGCCAGCTCCATCAGCGGAGCGAACACTGAAGCTTTCTTT. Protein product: CASSISGANTEAFF.

DNA for the CDR3: TGCAGCGTGACAGGGATCGGGAATGAAAAACTGTTTTTT. It translates to CSVTGIGNEKLFF. The rearrangement uses TRBV29-1 and TRBJ1-4; 7 positions agree with TRBD1. The CDR3 loop spans 13 amino acids. Germline trimming cut 6 bases from V and 5 bases from J; bases unmatched to any gene: 6. From germline, CDR1 is SQVTM and CDR2 ANQGSEA.

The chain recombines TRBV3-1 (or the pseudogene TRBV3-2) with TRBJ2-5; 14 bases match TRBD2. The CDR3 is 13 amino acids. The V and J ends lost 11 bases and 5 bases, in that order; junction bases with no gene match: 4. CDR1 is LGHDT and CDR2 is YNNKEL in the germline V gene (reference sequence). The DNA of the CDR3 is TGTGCCTCGGGGACTAGCGGGAGTGAGACCCAGTACTTC. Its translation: CASGTSGSETQYF.

The CDR3: CASSPEPGLQGDYGYTF. CDR3 nucleotides: TGTGCCAGCAGCCCGGAACCGGGACTCCAGGGGGACTATGGCTACACCTTC. The chain is built from TRBV4-2 and TRBJ1-2; 7 bases are shared with TRBD1. V dropped 4 bases and J dropped 3; count of bases not matched to a gene: 14. This CDR3 contains 17 residues. Germline V gene data show CDR1 as LGHNA and CDR2 as YNFKEQ.

DNA of the CDR3: TGCGCCAGCAGCCACGCCCCATCCGCGGGGAAAGAGACCCAGTACTTC. It encodes CASSHAPSAGKETQYF. The J gene is TRBJ2-5, the V gene TRBV4-1, with D perhaps matching TRBD2 (6 bases). The V gene lost 3 bases and the J gene lost 3 bases, with 17 bases spanning the gap. CDR1 and CDR2 (germline): MGHRA, YSYEKL. This CDR3 is built from 16 residues.

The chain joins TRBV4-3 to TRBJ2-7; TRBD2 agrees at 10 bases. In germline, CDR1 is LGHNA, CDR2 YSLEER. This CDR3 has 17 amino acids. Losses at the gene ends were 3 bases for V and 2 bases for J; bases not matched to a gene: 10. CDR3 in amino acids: CASSQGTNSGGTYEQYF. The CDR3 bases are TGCGCCAGCAGCCAGGGTACTAATAGCGGGGGGACCTACGAGCAGTACTTC.

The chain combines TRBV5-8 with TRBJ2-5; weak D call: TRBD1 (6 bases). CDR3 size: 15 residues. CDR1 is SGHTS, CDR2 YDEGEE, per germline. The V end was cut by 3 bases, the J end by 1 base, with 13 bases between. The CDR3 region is CASSSGQRTQETQYF. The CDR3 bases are TGTGCCAGCAGCTCGGGACAAAGAACCCAAGAGACCCAGTACTTC.

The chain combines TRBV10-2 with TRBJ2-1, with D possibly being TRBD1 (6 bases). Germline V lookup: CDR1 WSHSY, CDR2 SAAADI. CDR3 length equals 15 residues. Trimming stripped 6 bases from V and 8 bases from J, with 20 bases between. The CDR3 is CASSKTGRLWDEQFF. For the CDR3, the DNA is TGCGCCAGCAGCAAGACAGGCAGACTTTGGGATGAGCAGTTCTTC.

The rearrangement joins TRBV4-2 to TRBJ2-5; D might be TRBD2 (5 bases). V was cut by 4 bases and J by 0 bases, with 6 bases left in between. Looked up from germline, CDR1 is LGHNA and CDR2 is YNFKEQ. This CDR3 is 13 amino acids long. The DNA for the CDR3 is TGTGCCAGCAGCCCGCGGGACCAAGAGACCCAGTACTTC. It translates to CASSPRDQETQYF.

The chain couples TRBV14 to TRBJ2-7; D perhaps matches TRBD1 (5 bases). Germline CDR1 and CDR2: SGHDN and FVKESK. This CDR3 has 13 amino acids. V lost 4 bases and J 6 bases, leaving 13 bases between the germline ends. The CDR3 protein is CASSRSVGVEQYF. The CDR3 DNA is TGTGCCAGCAGCCGGTCTGTAGGGGTCGAGCAGTACTTC.

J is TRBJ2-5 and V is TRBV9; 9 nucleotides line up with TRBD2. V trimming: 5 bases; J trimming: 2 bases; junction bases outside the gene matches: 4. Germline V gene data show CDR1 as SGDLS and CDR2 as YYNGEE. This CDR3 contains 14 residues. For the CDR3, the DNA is TGTGCCAGCAGTTTAGCGGGAGTTCAAGAGACCCAGTACTTC. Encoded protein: CASSLAGVQETQYF. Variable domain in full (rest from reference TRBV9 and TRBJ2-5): DSGVTQTPKHLITATGQRVTLRCSPRSGDLSVYWYQQSLDQGLQFLIQYYNGEERAKGNILERFSAQQFPDLHSELNLSSLELGDSALYFCASSLAGVQETQYFGPGTRLLVL.

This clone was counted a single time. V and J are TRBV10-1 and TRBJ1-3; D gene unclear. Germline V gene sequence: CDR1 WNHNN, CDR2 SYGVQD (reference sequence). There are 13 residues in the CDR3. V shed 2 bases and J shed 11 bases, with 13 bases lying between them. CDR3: CASSEISQAAIYF. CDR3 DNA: TGCGCCAGCAGTGAGATATCCCAAGCGGCCATATATTTT.

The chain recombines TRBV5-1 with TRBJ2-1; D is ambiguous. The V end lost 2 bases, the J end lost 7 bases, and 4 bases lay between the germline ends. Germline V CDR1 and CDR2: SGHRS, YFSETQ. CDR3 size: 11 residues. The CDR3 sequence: CASSLSNEQFF. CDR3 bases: TGCGCCAGCAGCTTATCGAATGAGCAGTTCTTC.

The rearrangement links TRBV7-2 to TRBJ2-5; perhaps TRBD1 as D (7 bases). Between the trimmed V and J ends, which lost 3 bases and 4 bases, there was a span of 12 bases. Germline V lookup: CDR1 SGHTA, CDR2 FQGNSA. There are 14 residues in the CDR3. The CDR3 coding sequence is TGTGCCAGCAGCTTGAGGGGGCGGGGAGAGACCCAGTACTTC. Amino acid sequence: CASSLRGRGETQYF.

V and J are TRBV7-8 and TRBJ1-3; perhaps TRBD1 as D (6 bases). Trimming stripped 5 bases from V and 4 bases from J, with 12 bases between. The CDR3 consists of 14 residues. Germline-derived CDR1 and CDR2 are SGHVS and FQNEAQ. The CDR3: CASSLGGQGNTIYF. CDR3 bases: TGTGCCAGCAGCCTTGGAGGACAGGGAAACACCATATATTTT.

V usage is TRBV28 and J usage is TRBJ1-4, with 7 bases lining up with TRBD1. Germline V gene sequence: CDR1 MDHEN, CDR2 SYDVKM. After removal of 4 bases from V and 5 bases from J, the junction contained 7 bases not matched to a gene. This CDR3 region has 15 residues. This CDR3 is CASSSTGTENEKLFF. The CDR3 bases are TGTGCCAGCAGTTCTACCGGGACAGAGAATGAAAAACTGTTTTTT.

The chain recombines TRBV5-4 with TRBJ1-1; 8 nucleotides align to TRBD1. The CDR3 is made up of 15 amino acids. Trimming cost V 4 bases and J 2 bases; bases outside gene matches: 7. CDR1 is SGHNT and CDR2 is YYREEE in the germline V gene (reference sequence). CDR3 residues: CASSPGQGLNTEAFF. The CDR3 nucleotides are TGTGCCAGCAGCCCCGGACAGGGACTAAACACTGAAGCTTTCTTT. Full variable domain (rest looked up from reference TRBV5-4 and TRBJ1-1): ETGVTQSPTHLIKTRGQQVTLRCSSQSGHNTVSWYQQALGQGPQFIFQYYREEENGRGNFPPRFSGLQFPNYSSELNVNALELDDSALYLCASSPGQGLNTEAFFGQGTRLTVV.

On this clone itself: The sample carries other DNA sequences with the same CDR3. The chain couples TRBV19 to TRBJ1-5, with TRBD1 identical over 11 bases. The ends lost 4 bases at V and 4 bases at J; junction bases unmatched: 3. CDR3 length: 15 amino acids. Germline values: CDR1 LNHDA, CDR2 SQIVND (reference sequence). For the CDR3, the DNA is TGTGCCAGTAGTAGGGGGACAGGGGGAAATCAGCCCCAGCATTTT. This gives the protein CASSRGTGGNQPQHF.

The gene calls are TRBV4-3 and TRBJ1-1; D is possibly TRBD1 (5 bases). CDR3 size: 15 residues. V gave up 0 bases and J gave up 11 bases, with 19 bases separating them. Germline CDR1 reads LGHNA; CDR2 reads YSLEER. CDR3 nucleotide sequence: TGCGCCAGCAGCCAAGATAGCCAGGGTGGTGTTTGGGCTTTCTTT. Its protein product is CASSQDSQGGVWAFF.

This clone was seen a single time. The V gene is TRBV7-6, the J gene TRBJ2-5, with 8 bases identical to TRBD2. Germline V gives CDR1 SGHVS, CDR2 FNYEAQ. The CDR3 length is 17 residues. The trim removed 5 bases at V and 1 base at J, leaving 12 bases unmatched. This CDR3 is CASSPPLGLGSQETQYF. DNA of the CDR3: TGTGCCAGCAGCCCTCCCCTGGGACTAGGCTCCCAAGAGACCCAGTACTTC.

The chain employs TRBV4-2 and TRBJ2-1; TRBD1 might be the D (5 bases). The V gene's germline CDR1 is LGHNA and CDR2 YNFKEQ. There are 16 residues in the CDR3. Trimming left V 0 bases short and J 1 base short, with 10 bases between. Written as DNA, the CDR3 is TGTGCCAGCAGCCAAGACGATAACAGGTCCTACAATGAGCAGTTCTTC. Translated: CASSQDDNRSYNEQFF.

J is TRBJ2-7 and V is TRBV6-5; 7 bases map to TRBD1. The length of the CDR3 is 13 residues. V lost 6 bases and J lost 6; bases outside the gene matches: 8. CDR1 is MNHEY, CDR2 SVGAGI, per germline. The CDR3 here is CASRSRQGSEQYF. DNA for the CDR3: TGTGCCAGCAGATCAAGACAGGGAAGCGAGCAGTACTTC.

CDR3 loop: CASSPLGQGNSPLHF. For the CDR3, the DNA is TGTGCCAGCAGCCCCCTAGGACAGGGAAATTCACCCCTCCACTTT. The V and J genes are TRBV3-1 (or the pseudogene TRBV3-2) and TRBJ1-6, with 8 bases identical to TRBD1. The V and J ends lost 4 bases and 7 bases, in that order; junction bases with no gene match: 6. This CDR3 region has 15 residues. Germline lookup yields CDR1 LGHDT and CDR2 YNNKEL (reference sequence).

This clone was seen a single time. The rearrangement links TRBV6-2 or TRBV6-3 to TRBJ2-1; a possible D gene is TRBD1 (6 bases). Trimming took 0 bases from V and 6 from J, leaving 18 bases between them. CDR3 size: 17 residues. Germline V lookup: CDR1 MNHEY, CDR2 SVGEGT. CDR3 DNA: TGTGCCAGCAGTTACTCCTCTGGGCCAGGGGCCCGCAATGAGCAGTTCTTC. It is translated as CASSYSSGPGARNEQFF.